This T cell receptor beta chain was found in a study of blood T cells in healthy people across ages (dated by TCRdb to between 2015 and 2016). Study-level background: In model experiments, roughly one uniquely barcoded TCR beta cDNA molecule per two T cells was captured by template switching. Using deep sequencing normalized with unique cDNA molecular identifiers, the study measured how TCR beta repertoire diversity changes with age. The donors were divided into four age groups: young (average around 17 years), middle-aged (roughly 40), aged (about 62) and long-lived (about 80). To avoid experimental bias, donors of different ages were spread randomly across the sequencing lanes. Using the same blood draw, the study looked at two additional independent replicas of 1 million unique cDNA reads for two donors, one aged 18 to 30 and the other aged 80 or older. Points the paper makes about the study in general: Since profiling was done on bulk unsorted PBMCs, naive and antigen-experienced compartments could not be conclusively compared. Compared with the aged group, the long-lived group had more naive CD4+ T cells, fewer expanded clones and increased TCR diversity, suggesting age selection. Estimates of total diversity based on one million sequenced T cells were regarded as lower bounds and as underestimates. There was a strong correlation between observed TCR beta diversity and the percentage of naive T cells measured by flow cytometry. The CMV infection status of donors was not known, potentially confounding age-related changes in expanded clonotypes. Observed TCR beta diversity per million T cells fell roughly linearly with age, and a significant reduction was already apparent by age roughly 40.

The library was obtained by 5' RACE. Sequencing took place on an Illumina HiSeq 2500. A second PCR of about 6 to 11 cycles was performed with a sample-barcoded 5' primer and a J-beta primer mix. A unique molecular identifier was introduced onto each TCR beta cDNA molecule by a template-switch 5' adaptor carrying 12 random nucleotides. At least 3 million CDR3-containing paired-end reads were obtained from each sample. The Mint cDNA synthesis kit, primed by a TRBC-specific oligonucleotide, was used to synthesize first-strand cDNA from all RNA. Following uracil-DNA glycosylase treatment, all cDNA underwent a first 18-cycle PCR with the universal primers M1SS and BC2_uni_R. The authors' pipeline ran thus. Normalization of each sample was performed by random selection of 1 million high-quality reads, each carrying a distinct molecular identifier. Instead of being binned into consensus sequences, reads with shared molecular identifiers were discarded. MiTCR, set to a Q25 quality threshold and the strictest error-elimination algorithm, was used for CDR3 identification, clonotype clustering and error correction. A nonparametric unseen species model with Euler transformation was used to estimate lower-bound total TCR beta diversity. TCRdb passed the public sequencing reads through fastp at Q25 and MiXCR, retaining productive beta sequences. When rows share a CDR3 protein, they turn into one entry using the most common DNA and genes. The V and J calls were determined by TCRdb, not by the authors. This sample holds some 710,000 distinct CDR3 sequences; approximately 22% were observed only once. Together, the top ten hold around a fifth of the sample.

With respect to this clonotype: Its specific antigen is unknown. Within one base of it there is no much larger clone, and no base qualities were kept.

Including cysteine and phenylalanine, the CDR3 has 16 amino acids. Only CDR3 DNA is held: 48 bases, read in frame from base 1. CDR1 and CDR2 (SGHRS, YFSETQ) derive from the germline V gene. The germline V end is reduced by 4 bases and the J end by 4 bases; junction bases left unmatched: 12. The approximately 41 donors, aged 6 to 90 years, were systemically healthy Caucasian individuals from Russia. Each donor gave 8 to 10 milliliters of peripheral blood, drawn into EDTA-treated Vacutainer tubes. Ficoll-Paque density-gradient centrifugation was used to isolate PBMCs, with at least 7 million obtained per sample. Trizol reagent was used to extract total RNA from PBMCs, with at least 5.5 micrograms per sample. The percentages of naive CD45RAhigh/CD27high T cells were determined by flow cytometry on a PBMC aliquot from every donor.

This receptor was obtained from a man aged 65-85 years in good health. Sequenced material: blood. Here the chain combines TRBV5-1 and TRBJ2-3; TRBD1 lines up with 7 middle nucleotides. CDR3 loop: CASSTQGTDSADTQYF. In nucleotide form, the sequence is TGCGCCAGCAGCACCCAAGGGACAGATTCGGCAGATACGCAGTATTTT.